Below are 17 T cell receptor beta chains sequenced from a single sample in a study of T cells after yellow fever vaccination. TCRdb processed the 5' RACE reads anew with MiXCR; each CDR3 protein has one entry. The sample consists of some 300,000 distinct CDR3 sequences, more than 3% of them appearing once. The source was PBMCs, collected on the day of the yellow fever booster vaccination. Receptors were obtained from a man aged 18 to 29 who received the YFV17D yellow fever vaccine.

V gene TRBV11-1 combines with J gene TRBJ2-3; D possibly corresponds to TRBD2 (7 bases). This CDR3 comprises 14 residues. Between the trimmed V and J ends, which lost 8 bases and 2 bases, there was a span of 14 bases. CDR1 is SGHAT and CDR2 is FQDESV in the germline V gene (reference sequence). The CDR3 loop is CASYDAGATDTQYF. In nucleotides, the CDR3 is TGTGCCAGCTATGACGCGGGGGCCACAGATACGCAGTATTTT.

This clonotype was counted a few times. The V and J genes are TRBV6-2 or TRBV6-3 and TRBJ2-2, with 9 positions matching TRBD1. The V gene end was trimmed by 6 bases and the J gene end by 4 bases; junction bases not matched to a gene: 12. CDR1 is MNHEY, CDR2 SVGEGT, per germline. This CDR3 has 17 amino acids. CDR3: CASRDATGGGPTGELFF. CDR3 nucleotide sequence: TGTGCCAGCAGGGACGCCACAGGGGGCGGCCCCACCGGGGAGCTGTTTTTT.

This clonotype has ten or more counts. This chain links TRBV4-3 with TRBJ2-5, with 7 bases matching TRBD1. Germline-derived CDR1 and CDR2 are LGHNA and YSLEER. V trimming: 0 bases; J trimming: 2 bases; junction bases outside the gene matches: 6. The CDR3 contains 16 residues. The CDR3 is CASSQDPNRGQETQYF. CDR3 in DNA: TGCGCCAGCAGCCAAGACCCTAACAGGGGTCAAGAGACCCAGTACTTC.

This clonotype came up a few times. The CDR3 nucleotides read TGTGCCAGCAGCCCAGTGGGAGCCCCTGTTCCCCTCCACTTT. Translated: CASSPVGAPVPLHF. This rearrangement joins TRBV12-3 or TRBV12-4 to TRBJ1-6, with D uncertain. The CDR3 is 14 residues long. The V end was cut by 6 bases, the J end by 13 bases, with 19 bases between.

This clonotype was seen a handful of times. This chain links TRBV5-1 with TRBJ2-2, with TRBD2 identical over 7 bases. Germline V gene sequence: CDR1 SGHRS, CDR2 YFSETQ. Unmatched junction bases numbered 10, after V lost 7 bases and J lost 7 bases. This CDR3 region has 14 residues. The DNA for the CDR3 is TGCGCCAGCGCCCTTGAGGGAGGGATCGGGGAGCTGTTTTTT. It translates to CASALEGGIGELFF.

In its sample, this clonotype was seen many times. This chain links TRBV2 with TRBJ2-2; D is undetermined. Looked up from germline, CDR1 is SNHLY and CDR2 is FYNNEI. Trimming stripped 3 bases from V and 5 bases from J, with 4 bases between. The CDR3 runs 12 residues. This CDR3 is CASSDFTGELFF. In DNA form, the CDR3 reads TGTGCCAGCAGTGACTTTACCGGGGAGCTGTTTTTT. Together with reference TRBV2 and TRBJ2-2, the CDR3 gives the full variable domain: EPEVTQTPSHQVTQMGQEVILRCVPISNHLYFYWYRQILGQKVEFLVSFYNNEISEKSEIFDDQFSVERPDGSNFTLKIRSTKLEDSAMYFCASSDFTGELFFGEGSRLTVL.

This clonotype showed up many times. The J gene is TRBJ1-2, the V gene TRBV3-1, with D tentatively TRBD1 (5 bases). The germline V gene has CDR1 LGHDT and CDR2 YNNKEL (reference sequence). This CDR3 has 17 amino acids. Trimming took off 0 bases at V and 7 bases at J, with 21 bases between the two ends. The CDR3 spells CASSQEGVAGTAGGYTF. CDR3 sequence (DNA): TGTGCCAGCAGCCAAGAAGGGGTAGCAGGAACTGCGGGTGGCTACACCTTC.

This clonotype was counted at least ten times. V usage is TRBV5-1 and J usage is TRBJ1-2, with D perhaps matching TRBD1 (6 bases). V lost 0 bases to trimming and J lost 5 bases, with 14 bases between them. CDR1 and CDR2 (germline): SGHRS, YFSETQ. CDR3 length equals 15 residues. The CDR3 DNA follows: TGCGCCAGCAGCTTGGGAGGGGGACGGATATATGGCTACACCTTC. Protein sequence: CASSLGGGRIYGYTF.

This clonotype was picked up many times. Mismatch with germline at one junction end may stem from a read error. The rearrangement uses TRBV12-3 or TRBV12-4 and TRBJ1-2, with 8 bases identical to TRBD1. CDR3 length equals 14 residues. DNA of the CDR3: TGCGCCAGCAGCTTGCAGGGGGCCAACTATGGCTACACCTTC. This translates into CASSLQGANYGYTF.

The chain has TRBV7-9 and TRBJ2-1, with 7 nucleotides matching TRBD1. The V gene's germline CDR1 is SEHNR and CDR2 FQNEAQ (reference sequence). Trimming cost V 6 bases and J 4 bases; bases outside gene matches: 9. This CDR3 is built from 15 residues. This chain's CDR3 is CASSPGQADYNEQFF. The CDR3 DNA is TGTGCCAGCAGTCCAGGACAGGCGGATTACAATGAGCAGTTCTTC.

In this sample, this clonotype turned up many times. V and J are TRBV9 and TRBJ2-1; perhaps D is TRBD1 or TRBD2 (5 bases each). The V gene's germline CDR1 is SGDLS and CDR2 YYNGEE. The ends were cut back, 6 bases at V and 6 bases at J, with 16 bases in the middle. The length of the CDR3 is 14 residues. CDR3: CASNAAIGGNEQFF. In DNA, the CDR3 is TGTGCCAGCAACGCCGCAATTGGGGGCAATGAGCAGTTCTTC.

This clonotype occurred many times. This chain connects TRBV5-1 to TRBJ2-2; the match to TRBD1 covers 7 bases. The CDR3 is 15 amino acids. Germline V gene lookup returns CDR1 SGHRS and CDR2 YFSETQ. V dropped 5 bases and J dropped 3; count of bases not matched to a gene: 7. CDR3 amino acids: CASSRQGLDTGELFF. CDR3 bases: TGCGCCAGCAGTCGACAGGGTCTGGACACCGGGGAGCTGTTTTTT.

This clonotype occurred a few times. CDR3 region: CASSVLAGDNEQFF. The CDR3, as DNA: TGTGCCAGCAGTGTCCTAGCGGGGGACAATGAGCAGTTCTTC. J is TRBJ2-1 and V is TRBV2; the match to TRBD2 covers 10 bases. Germline CDR1 and CDR2: SNHLY and FYNNEI. The CDR3 spans 14 residues. J gave up 5 bases and V 4 bases, and 2 bases lay outside the gene matches.

This clonotype was recorded a few times. The chain links TRBV5-1 to TRBJ2-5, with 13 bases matching TRBD2. CDR1 and CDR2 (germline): SGHRS, YFSETQ. The CDR3 sequence is 15 residues long. J was trimmed by 5 bases and V by 5 bases; bases with no gene match: 6. CDR3 residues: CASRRTSGGFETQYF. CDR3 DNA sequence: TGCGCCAGCAGGCGGACTAGCGGGGGTTTTGAGACCCAGTACTTC.

The V call is TRBV12-3 or TRBV12-4, the J call TRBJ1-5; 7 nucleotides align to TRBD1. The CDR3 covers 13 residues. Germline trimming cut 7 bases from V and 2 bases from J; bases unmatched to any gene: 2. DNA for the CDR3: TGTGCCAGCAAACAGGGGCGCAATCAGCCCCAGCATTTT. This sequence encodes CASKQGRNQPQHF.

This clonotype was detected only a few times. The rearrangement uses TRBV23-1 and TRBJ2-3; D gene uncertain. TRBV23-1 has ORF status, its function being uncertain. V was shortened by 2 bases and J by 0 bases, with 9 bases between the two germline ends. CDR3 length: 15 residues. For the CDR3, the DNA is TGCGCCAGCAGTCAAGAGAAAGGGAGCACAGATACGCAGTATTTT. The encoded protein is CASSQEKGSTDTQYF.

This clonotype appeared many times. The chain is built from TRBV7-2 and TRBJ2-1; 9 bases agree with TRBD1. This CDR3 spans 15 amino acids. The V segment lost 5 bases and the J segment 3 bases; nucleotides outside the gene matches: 5. The germline gives CDR1 SGHTA, CDR2 FQGNSA. The CDR3 DNA reads as TGTGCCAGCAGCACGGGACAGGGTAACTACAATGAGCAGTTCTTC. Its translation: CASSTGQGNYNEQFF.